This T cell receptor (beta chain) derives from a study of blood T cells in healthy people across ages (dated by TCRdb to about 2015). About the investigation overall: Template switching captured roughly one uniquely barcoded TCR beta cDNA molecule per two T cells in model experiments. To avoid experimental bias, donors of different ages were randomly spread across the sequencing lanes. For two donors (one aged 18 to 30 and one aged 80 or older), the study analyzed two additional independent replicas of 1 million unique cDNA reads from the same blood draw. Donors were grouped into four age groups: young (average roughly 17 years), middle-aged (less than 40), aged (62) and long-lived (82). Using deep sequencing normalized with unique cDNA molecular identifiers, the study measured how TCR beta repertoire diversity changes with age. Study-wide findings and limitations: Donor CMV infection status was unknown, potentially confounding age-related changes in expanded clonotypes. Total diversity estimates from one million sequenced T cells were considered lower bounds and underestimates. The percentage of naive T cells measured by flow cytometry correlated strongly with observed TCR beta diversity. Conclusive comparison of naive and antigen-experienced compartments was prevented by the profiling of bulk unsorted PBMCs. Compared with the aged group, the long-lived group had more naive CD4+ T cells, fewer expanded clones and increased TCR diversity, a pattern suggesting age selection. Observed TCR beta diversity per million T cells fell roughly linearly with age, and a significant reduction was already apparent by age approximately 40.

From the germline V gene, CDR1 is KGHDR and CDR2 is SFDVKD. Taken from cysteine to phenylalanine, the CDR3 has 15 residues. The read is trimmed to its CDR3 DNA, 45 bases read in frame from base 1. Receptors were amplified or captured by 5' RACE. The reads were generated on an Illumina HiSeq 2500. A second roughly 6 to 11 cycle PCR used a sample-barcoded 5' primer and a J-beta primer mix. Each TCR beta cDNA molecule received a unique molecular identifier from a template-switch 5' adaptor carrying 12 random nucleotides. Each sample yielded at least 2.5 million CDR3-containing paired-end reads. First-strand cDNA was synthesized from all RNA with the Mint cDNA synthesis kit, primed by a TRBC-specific oligonucleotide. Following uracil-DNA glycosylase treatment, a first 18-cycle PCR with universal primers M1SS and BC2_uni_R was performed on all cDNA. The source study handled its data this way. For normalization, 1 million high-quality reads, each with a distinct molecular identifier, were randomly selected from each sample. Reads with shared molecular identifiers were discarded instead of being binned into consensus sequences. CDR3 identification, clonotype clustering and error correction used MiTCR with a Q25 quality threshold and the strictest error-elimination algorithm. A nonparametric unseen species model with Euler transformation was used to estimate lower-bound total TCR beta diversity. The public reads were reprocessed in TCRdb via fastp at Q25 and MiXCR, keeping in-frame beta chains. Duplicate CDR3 protein sequences are folded into a single record with the most common DNA and genes. TCRdb, rather than the study authors, made the V and J calls. Here the sample has about 800,000 distinct CDR3 sequences; roughly 64% occur a single time. 20% to 25% of the sample belongs to the ten largest clones.

Donors were 39 systemically healthy Caucasian individuals from Russia aged about 6 to 100 years. Around 9.7 milliliters of peripheral blood were collected from each donor into EDTA-treated Vacutainer tubes. Ficoll-Paque density-gradient centrifugation was used to isolate PBMCs, with at least 6 million obtained per sample. Total RNA was extracted from PBMCs with Trizol reagent, with at least 5 micrograms obtained per sample. Naive CD45RAhigh/CD27high T cell percentages were measured by flow cytometry on a PBMC aliquot from every donor. As concerns this clonotype: The antigen it binds to is not known. Per-nucleotide qualities are absent, and no much larger clonotype sits a single base away.

The chain links TRBV24-1 with TRBJ2-5; TRBD1 agrees with 10 junctional bases. The J call may not be correct, given that the DNA end is closer to TRBJ2-7. Sequenced material: blood. The receptor comes from a man younger than 40 in good health. CDR3 loop: CATSDTRTGGDEQYF. The sequenced DNA is TGTGCCACCAGTGATACCCGGACAGGGGGGGACGAGCAGTACTTC.